Listed here are 13 T cell receptor beta chains from one sample, sequenced in a study of beta chain features in type 1 diabetes. The whole isolated RNA underwent reverse transcription, so sequencing captured expressed TCRB transcripts. The assay was immunoSEQ multiplex PCR, and TCRdb's table has in-frame clones only and misses some. This sample has fewer than 250,000 clones, with about 71% found just once. Sequenced material: naive CD4+ T cells from blood. These receptors were taken from a man aged 25 to 45 in good health.

This chain joins TRBV11-2 and TRBJ2-5; the D gene is possibly TRBD2 (5 bases). Germline CDR1 is SGHAT and CDR2 is FQNNGV. The CDR3 loop spans 14 amino acids. The V and J ends lost 2 bases and 5 bases respectively, with 12 bases between them. CDR3 nucleotides: TGTGCCAGCAGCTTATCGGGCACGGGGGAGACCCAGTACTTC. Translating it yields CASSLSGTGETQYF.

This chain joins TRBV7-2 and TRBJ2-7, with 7 bases aligning to TRBD1. V lost 5 bases, J lost 9 bases, and 7 bases stayed unmatched. CDR3 length: 12 amino acids. Per germline, CDR1 SGHTA and CDR2 FQGNSA. DNA for the CDR3: TGTGCCAGCAGCATCCGACAGGGCTGGCAGTACTTC. This translates into CASSIRQGWQYF.

The CDR3 loop reads CASSLVRRSGRVNQETQYF. CDR3 nucleotides: TGTGCCAGCAGCTTAGTCCGGCGGAGCGGGAGGGTTAACCAAGAGACCCAGTACTTC. The rearrangement joins TRBV7-2 to TRBJ2-5; TRBD2 agrees at 10 bases. There are 19 residues in the CDR3. V dropped 1 base and J dropped 0; count of bases not matched to a gene: 11. Germline-derived CDR1 and CDR2 are SGHTA and FQGNSA.

The gene calls are TRBV5-1 and TRBJ2-5, with D unresolved. Germline V CDR1 and CDR2: SGHRS, YFSETQ. The CDR3 sequence is 15 residues long. Trimming cost V 4 bases and J 5 bases, with 18 bases left between them. In DNA form, the CDR3 reads TGCGCCAGCAGCCCCTCCGGGCAAGGGTCGGAGACCCAGTACTTC. This gives the protein CASSPSGQGSETQYF.

Note on this clone: A read error may account for a junction end that differs from germline. This chain joins TRBV15 and TRBJ2-5, with 11 bases matching TRBD2. This CDR3 region has 15 residues. Germline lookup yields CDR1 LNHNV and CDR2 YYDKDF (reference sequence). This CDR3 is CATSRDRLAGGPDDF. The CDR3, as DNA: TGTGCCACCAGCAGAGATCGATTAGCGGGAGGGCCAGACGACTTC.

The gene calls are TRBV2 and TRBJ1-1; D gene ambiguous. V lost 5 bases, J lost 6 bases, and 13 bases lay in between. The CDR3 has 13 residues. Germline V gene lookup returns CDR1 SNHLY and CDR2 FYNNEI. CDR3 loop: CASSSAGISEAFF. The CDR3 region has the DNA TGTGCCAGCAGTTCCGCGGGAATTTCTGAAGCTTTCTTT.

The CDR3 nucleotides are TGCAGCGTTGATCGGAATGAGGGGGCCTTGTACCAAGAGACCCAGTACTTC. It yields the protein CSVDRNEGALYQETQYF. V and J are TRBV29-1 and TRBJ2-5; TRBD1 agrees at 7 bases. Germline trimming cut 3 bases from V and 0 bases from J; bases unmatched to any gene: 13. CDR3 length equals 17 residues. Germline CDR1 is SQVTM and CDR2 is ANQGSEA.

The chain links TRBV9 to TRBJ1-2, with D unresolved. The V end lost 2 bases, the J end lost 7 bases, and 9 bases lay between the germline ends. The germline V gene encodes CDR1 SGDLS and CDR2 YYNGEE. The CDR3 covers 12 residues. The CDR3 loop reads CASSVIRGGYTF. CDR3 nucleotide sequence: TGTGCCAGCAGCGTTATTAGAGGTGGCTACACCTTC.

V and J are TRBV4-3 and TRBJ2-2; D is unresolved. This CDR3 spans 14 amino acids. Trimming cost V 0 bases and J 4 bases, with 6 bases left between them. Germline V gene sequence: CDR1 LGHNA, CDR2 YSLEER. The CDR3 region has the DNA TGCGCCAGCAGCCAAGACGTGGGCACCGGGGAGCTGTTTTTT. Protein sequence: CASSQDVGTGELFF.

The V and J genes are TRBV30 and TRBJ2-7; no clear D. Trimming cost V 2 bases and J 2 bases, with 7 bases left between them. The CDR3 sequence is 12 residues long. From germline, CDR1 is GTSNPN and CDR2 SVGIG (reference sequence). In DNA, the CDR3 is TGTGCCTGGAGTAGCGTTACCTACGAGCAGTACTTC. Translated, it gives CAWSSVTYEQYF.

V usage is TRBV6-5 and J usage is TRBJ2-7; 7 nucleotides agree with TRBD2. CDR3 length equals 14 residues. Germline CDR1 is MNHEY and CDR2 is SVGAGI. V shed 2 bases, J shed 2 bases, and the junction held 3 bases outside the gene matches. The CDR3, as DNA: TGTGCCAGCAGTTACCAAGCGGGACCCTACGAGCAGTACTTC. Its translation is CASSYQAGPYEQYF.

V and J are TRBV14 and TRBJ2-7; TRBD2 matches 8 bases. V dropped 0 bases and J dropped 6; count of bases not matched to a gene: 7. Germline assignment: CDR1 SGHDN and CDR2 FVKESK. The CDR3 consists of 15 residues. CDR3 in amino acids: CASSQDVLAGAEQYF. The CDR3 bases are TGTGCCAGCAGCCAAGATGTCCTAGCGGGTGCCGAGCAGTACTTC.

In its sample, this clone was seen a few times. The chain joins TRBV29-1 to TRBJ2-7; 9 positions agree with TRBD2. Germline values: CDR1 SQVTM, CDR2 ANQGSEA. The length of the CDR3 is 13 residues. The V segment lost 7 bases and the J segment 4 bases; nucleotides outside the gene matches: 8. The chain's CDR3 is CSAGGREGYEQYF. The CDR3 region has the DNA TGCAGCGCCGGTGGGCGGGAGGGATACGAGCAGTACTTC.